The 24 T cell receptor beta chains reported below all come from one sample, sequenced in a study of vaccination effects on CD4 cells after COVID-19. Their target antigens are unknown. ViraFEST expansion of antigen-specific CD4+ T cells with viral peptide pools preceded sequencing. The authors isolated CD4+ T cells after about eleven days of culture. The individual was infected with SARS-CoV-2 between March and December 2020, as confirmed by PCR. Assay used: immunoSEQ multiplex PCR; TCRdb lists only in-frame clones, some missing. Here the sample spans fewer than 25,000 clones, around 74% being singletons. Sequencing used CD4+ T cells from PBMCs cultured with a peptide pool, obtained before COVID-19 vaccination. The receptors were sampled from a human donor who had a prior SARS-CoV-2 infection.

This clone was counted a single time. The chain employs TRBV18 and TRBJ2-1; 13 nucleotides match TRBD2. V shed 4 bases, J shed 6 bases, and the junction held 6 bases outside the gene matches. CDR1 KGHSH and CDR2 LQKENI come from the germline V gene. The CDR3 contains 16 residues. For the CDR3, the DNA is TGTGCCAGCTCACTCGGACTAGCGGGAGCGGGCAATGAGCAGTTCTTC. It translates to CASSLGLAGAGNEQFF.

The V gene is TRBV7-3, the J gene TRBJ2-1; 7 bases align to TRBD2. Germline trimming cut 8 bases from V and 12 bases from J; bases unmatched to any gene: 19. This CDR3 contains 15 residues. Germline V gene lookup returns CDR1 SGHTA and CDR2 FQGTGA. CDR3 sequence: CASQARGGMGQRQFF. For the CDR3, the DNA is TGTGCCAGCCAAGCTAGGGGAGGGATGGGGCAACGGCAGTTCTTC.

The chain couples TRBV4-1 to TRBJ2-2, with TRBD2 identical over 7 bases. Germline CDR1 reads MGHRA; CDR2 reads YSYEKL. This CDR3 has 17 residues. Trimming took 1 base from V and 1 from J; bases not matched to a gene: 6. The chain's CDR3 is CASSQVAIAGNTGELFF. Here the CDR3 DNA reads TGCGCCAGCAGCCAAGTTGCGATAGCGGGGAACACCGGGGAGCTGTTTTTT.

This clone was detected once. The chain uses TRBV9 and TRBJ1-6; TRBD1 is a possible D gene (6 bases). V lost 0 bases and J 8 bases, leaving 12 bases between the germline ends. The length of the CDR3 is 15 residues. Per germline, CDR1 SGDLS and CDR2 YYNGEE. The CDR3 coding sequence is TGTGCCAGCAGCGTAGTGGGGGCTAAGGATTCACCCCTCCACTTT. This sequence encodes CASSVVGAKDSPLHF.

This clone appeared a single time. The rearrangement joins TRBV27 to TRBJ2-3; TRBD1 is a possible D gene (6 bases). The CDR3 is 14 amino acids. Germline CDR1 reads MNHEY; CDR2 reads SMNVEV (reference sequence). Trimming cost V 7 bases and J 4 bases, with 15 bases left between them. CDR3: CASKGVLASDTQYF. In DNA, the CDR3 is TGTGCCAGCAAGGGGGTCCTAGCCTCAGATACGCAGTATTTT.

The CDR3 DNA reads TGTGCCAGCAGGAGACAGGGGTTCGACGGCTACACCTTC. This translates into CASRRQGFDGYTF. The chain recombines TRBV6-5 with TRBJ1-2, with 8 bases that match TRBD1. J gave up 8 bases and V 6 bases, and 8 bases lay outside the gene matches. Germline CDR1 MNHEY, CDR2 SVGAGI. The CDR3 length is 13 residues.

The chain has TRBV18 and TRBJ1-5; D remains ambiguous. Germline CDR1 KGHSH, CDR2 LQKENI. The CDR3 length is 15 residues. V lost 6 bases to trimming and J lost 2 bases, with 14 bases between them. DNA for the CDR3: TGTGCCAGCTCCCCGACAAGCCAACGCAATCAGCCCCAGCATTTT. Protein product: CASSPTSQRNQPQHF.

The chain uses TRBV11-3 and TRBJ1-2; D is unresolved. The CDR3 has 14 residues. Trimming left V 1 base short and J 7 bases short, with 13 bases between. Germline-derived CDR1 and CDR2 are SGHNT and YENEEA. CDR3 in DNA: TGTGCCAGCAGCTTAGGGGGATCGACCGCTGGCTACACCTTC. Residues: CASSLGGSTAGYTF.

The J gene is TRBJ2-1, the V gene TRBV7-9, with D perhaps matching TRBD1 or TRBD2 (5 bases each). Looked up from germline, CDR1 is SEHNR and CDR2 is FQNEAQ (reference sequence). Between the trimmed V and J ends, which lost 1 base and 0 bases, there was a span of 13 bases. The CDR3 consists of 17 residues. The chain's CDR3 is CASSLVGLARSYNEQFF. CDR3 DNA: TGTGCCAGCAGCTTAGTGGGGCTAGCCCGCTCCTACAATGAGCAGTTCTTC.

The chain is built from TRBV5-4 and TRBJ2-3; D is possibly TRBD2 (6 bases). Germline V gene sequence: CDR1 SGHNT, CDR2 YYREEE (reference sequence). V was shortened by 4 bases and J by 3 bases, with 18 bases between the two germline ends. The CDR3 has 16 amino acids. CDR3: CASSPSGGEGTDTQYF. CDR3 nucleotides: TGTGCCAGCAGCCCGTCCGGGGGTGAGGGGACAGATACGCAGTATTTT.

CDR3 DNA sequence: TGTGCCAGTAGTAGAGGGGGCAAGATAAGTGGCAATCAGCCCCAGCATTTT. Translated, it gives CASSRGGKISGNQPQHF. The rearrangement links TRBV19 to TRBJ1-5; 7 bases line up with TRBD1. CDR1 is LNHDA and CDR2 is SQIVND in the germline V gene (reference sequence). V lost 4 bases and J lost 2; bases outside the gene matches: 11. This CDR3 contains 17 residues.

This rearrangement joins TRBV11-2 to TRBJ2-3; D remains unclear. Deletions cut 0 bases from V and 0 bases from J, with 1 base between. Germline CDR1 and CDR2: SGHAT and FQNNGV. This CDR3 region has 13 residues. For the CDR3, the DNA is TGTGCCAGCAGCTTAGATAGCACAGATACGCAGTATTTT. It yields the protein CASSLDSTDTQYF. Complete variable domain (other parts from reference TRBV11-2 and TRBJ2-3): EAGVAQSPRYKIIEKRQSVAFWCNPISGHATLYWYQQILGQGPKLLIQFQNNGVVDDSQLPKDRFSAERLKGVDSTLKIQPAKLEDSAVYLCASSLDSTDTQYFGPGTRLTVL.

V usage is TRBV5-6 and J usage is TRBJ1-5, with TRBD1 as a possible D gene (5 bases). In germline, CDR1 is SGHDT, CDR2 YYEEEE. This CDR3 is 15 amino acids long. Trimming took 3 bases from V and 5 from J, leaving 15 bases between them. The CDR3 reads CASSSRWGIDQPQHF. CDR3 bases: TGTGCCAGCAGCTCACGATGGGGGATTGATCAGCCCCAGCATTTT.

The V and J genes are TRBV10-3 and TRBJ1-6, with D possibly being TRBD1 (5 bases). The germline gives CDR1 ENHRY, CDR2 SYGVKD. V lost 5 bases, J lost 7 bases, and 9 bases lay in between. The CDR3 sequence is 13 residues long. CDR3 residues: CAISQGLNSPLHF. In DNA form, the CDR3 reads TGTGCCATCAGTCAGGGATTGAATTCACCCCTCCACTTT.

The rearrangement uses TRBV6-1 and TRBJ2-7; 8 bases are a match to TRBD1. CDR1 and CDR2 from the germline V gene are MNHNS and SASEGT. V shed 3 bases, J shed 2 bases, and the junction held 9 bases outside the gene matches. There are 16 residues in the CDR3. In DNA, the CDR3 is TGTGCCAGCAGTGAGATGTTTGGACAGGGTACCTACGAGCAGTACTTC. Translating gives CASSEMFGQGTYEQYF.

CDR3 nucleotides: TGCAGCGTTTACCCTCGAGGGGGGTCCAACGAGCAGTACTTC. Residues: CSVYPRGGSNEQYF. The rearrangement uses TRBV29-1 and TRBJ2-7; D assignment may be TRBD1 or TRBD2 (6 bases each). The germline CDR1 and CDR2 sequences are SQVTM and ANQGSEA. V gave up 5 bases and J gave up 5 bases, with 19 bases separating them. This CDR3 comprises 14 residues.

This chain links TRBV19 with TRBJ2-3; D not certain. V was trimmed by 0 bases and J by 1 base, leaving 11 bases between them. The germline CDR1 and CDR2 sequences are LNHDA and SQIVND (reference sequence). CDR3 size: 16 residues. The CDR3 protein is CASSIDFEPGTDTQYF. The CDR3 nucleotides read TGTGCCAGTAGTATAGATTTCGAGCCAGGCACAGATACGCAGTATTTT.

The genes are TRBV6-5 and TRBJ1-4; D may be TRBD1 (5 bases). CDR3 size: 14 residues. With 7 bases removed from V and 2 bases from J, the gap between germline ends came to 11 bases. Germline V gene sequence: CDR1 MNHEY, CDR2 SVGAGI. CDR3 loop: CASKLQATNEKLFF. As DNA, the CDR3 is TGTGCCAGCAAATTACAGGCGACTAATGAAAAACTGTTTTTT.

The V and J genes are TRBV11-3 and TRBJ1-1; possible D gene TRBD1, 6 bases. Trimming removed 1 base from V and 0 bases from J, with 15 bases in between. Germline CDR1 is SGHNT and CDR2 is YENEEA. The CDR3 spans 17 residues. CDR3 protein: CASSLVLTGAVNTEAFF. Written as DNA, the CDR3 is TGTGCCAGCAGCTTAGTACTCACGGGGGCAGTGAACACTGAAGCTTTCTTT.

The chain has TRBV24-1 and TRBJ2-1; D gene unclear. The CDR3 runs to 14 residues. CDR1 KGHDR and CDR2 SFDVKD come from the germline V gene. The ends were cut back, 5 bases at V and 5 bases at J, with 12 bases in the middle. This CDR3 reads CATSVFRIDNEQFF. The CDR3 coding sequence is TGTGCCACCAGTGTGTTCAGGATCGACAATGAGCAGTTCTTC.

V and J are TRBV28 and TRBJ2-7, with TRBD1 matching 10 bases. V dropped 6 bases and J dropped 2; count of bases not matched to a gene: 7. Germline V gene data show CDR1 as MDHEN and CDR2 as SYDVKM. The CDR3 contains 15 residues. CDR3 sequence (DNA): TGTGCCAGCAGCTCTCTGACAGGGGGCCCCTACGAGCAGTACTTC. Encoded protein: CASSSLTGGPYEQYF.

The gene calls are TRBV18 and TRBJ2-2; 9 bases line up with TRBD2. Germline lookup yields CDR1 KGHSH and CDR2 LQKENI. The CDR3 has 17 residues. V lost 3 bases, J lost 0 bases, and 5 bases stayed unmatched. Here the CDR3 DNA reads TGTGCCAGCTCACCTACCACTAGCGGGTCGAACACCGGGGAGCTGTTTTTT. This codes for CASSPTTSGSNTGELFF.

The J gene is TRBJ2-3, the V gene TRBV29-1; TRBD2 might be the D (6 bases). This CDR3 region has 14 residues. CDR1 and CDR2 (germline): SQVTM, ANQGSEA. V was trimmed by 3 bases and J by 2 bases, leaving 12 bases between them. CDR3: CSVDVRGFTDTQYF. CDR3 bases: TGCAGCGTTGATGTGCGGGGATTCACAGATACGCAGTATTTT.

The chain uses TRBV9 and TRBJ2-6; no clear D. The V and J ends lost 4 bases and 3 bases respectively, with 5 bases between them. CDR3 length: 13 amino acids. Per germline, CDR1 SGDLS and CDR2 YYNGEE. CDR3: CASSLVGANVLTF. The DNA for the CDR3 is TGTGCCAGCAGCTTGGTTGGGGCCAACGTCCTGACTTTC.